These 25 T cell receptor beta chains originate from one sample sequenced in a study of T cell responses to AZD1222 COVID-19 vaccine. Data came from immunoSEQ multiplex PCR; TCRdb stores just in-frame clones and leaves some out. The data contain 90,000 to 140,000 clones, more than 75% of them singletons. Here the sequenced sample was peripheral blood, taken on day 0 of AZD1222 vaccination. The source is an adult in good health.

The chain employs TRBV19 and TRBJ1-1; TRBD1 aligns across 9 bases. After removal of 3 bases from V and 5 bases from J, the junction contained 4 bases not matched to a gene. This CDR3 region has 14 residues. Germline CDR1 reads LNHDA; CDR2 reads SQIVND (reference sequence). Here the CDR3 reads CASSMTGGATEAFF. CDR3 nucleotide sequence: TGTGCCAGTAGTATGACAGGGGGGGCGACTGAAGCTTTCTTT.

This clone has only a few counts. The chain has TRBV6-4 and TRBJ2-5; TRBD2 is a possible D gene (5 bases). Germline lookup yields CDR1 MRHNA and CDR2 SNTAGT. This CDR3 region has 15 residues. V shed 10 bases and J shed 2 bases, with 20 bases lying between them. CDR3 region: CANPPLEGGQETQYF. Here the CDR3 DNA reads TGTGCCAACCCCCCCCTTGAGGGCGGACAAGAGACCCAGTACTTC.

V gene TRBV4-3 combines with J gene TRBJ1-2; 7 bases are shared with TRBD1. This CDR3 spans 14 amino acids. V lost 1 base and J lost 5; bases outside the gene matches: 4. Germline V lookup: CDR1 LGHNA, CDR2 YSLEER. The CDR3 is CASSQAQGEYGYTF. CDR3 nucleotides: TGCGCCAGCAGCCAAGCCCAGGGGGAGTATGGCTACACCTTC.

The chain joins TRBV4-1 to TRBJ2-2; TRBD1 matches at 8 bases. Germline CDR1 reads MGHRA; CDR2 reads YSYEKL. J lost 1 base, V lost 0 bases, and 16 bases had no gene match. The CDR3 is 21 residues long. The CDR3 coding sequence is TGCGCCAGCAGCCAAGATTCCGCCGGGACAGGTAGGATCAAGAACACCGGGGAGCTGTTTTTT. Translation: CASSQDSAGTGRIKNTGELFF.

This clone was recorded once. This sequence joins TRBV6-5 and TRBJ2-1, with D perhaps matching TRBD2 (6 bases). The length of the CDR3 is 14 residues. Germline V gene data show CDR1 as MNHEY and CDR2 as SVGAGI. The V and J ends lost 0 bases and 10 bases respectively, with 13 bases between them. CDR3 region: CASSYSGTHTEQFF. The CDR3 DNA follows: TGTGCCAGCAGTTACTCGGGGACTCACACCGAGCAGTTCTTC.

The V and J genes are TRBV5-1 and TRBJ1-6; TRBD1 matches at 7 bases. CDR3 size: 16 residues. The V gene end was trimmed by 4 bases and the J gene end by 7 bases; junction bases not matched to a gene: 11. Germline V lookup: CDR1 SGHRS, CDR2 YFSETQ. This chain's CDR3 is CASSPTGTVWNSPLHF. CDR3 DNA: TGCGCCAGCAGCCCAACCGGGACAGTTTGGAATTCACCCCTCCACTTT.

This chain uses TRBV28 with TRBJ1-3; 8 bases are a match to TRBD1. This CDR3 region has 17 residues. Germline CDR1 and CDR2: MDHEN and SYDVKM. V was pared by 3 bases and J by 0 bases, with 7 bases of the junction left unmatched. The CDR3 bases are TGTGCCAGCAGTTTGTGGGGACAGGAGGTCTCTGGAAACACCATATATTTT. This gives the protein CASSLWGQEVSGNTIYF.

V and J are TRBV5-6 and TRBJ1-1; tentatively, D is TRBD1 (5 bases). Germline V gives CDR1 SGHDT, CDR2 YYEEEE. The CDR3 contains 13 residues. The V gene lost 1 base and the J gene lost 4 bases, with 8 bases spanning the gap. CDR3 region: CASSLTGSTEAFF. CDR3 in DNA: TGTGCCAGCAGCTTGACAGGTTCCACTGAAGCTTTCTTT.

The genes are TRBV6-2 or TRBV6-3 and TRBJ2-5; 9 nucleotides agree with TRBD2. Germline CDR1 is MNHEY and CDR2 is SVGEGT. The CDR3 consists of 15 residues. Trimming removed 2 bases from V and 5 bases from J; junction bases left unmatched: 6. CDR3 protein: CASSYGTSSPETQYF. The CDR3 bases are TGTGCCAGCAGTTACGGGACTAGCTCGCCCGAGACCCAGTACTTC.

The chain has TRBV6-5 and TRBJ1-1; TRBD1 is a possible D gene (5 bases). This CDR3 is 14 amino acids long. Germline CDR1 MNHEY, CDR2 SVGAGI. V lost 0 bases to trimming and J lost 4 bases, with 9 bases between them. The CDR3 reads CASSYSRGVTEAFF. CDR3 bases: TGTGCCAGCAGTTACTCACGGGGGGTCACTGAAGCTTTCTTT.

DNA of the CDR3: TGTGCCAGCAGTAGGGGACAGAGAATCTCCTATAATTCACCCCTCCACTTT. Translating it yields CASSRGQRISYNSPLHF. This sequence joins TRBV6-2 or TRBV6-3 and TRBJ1-6; 7 positions agree with TRBD1. Germline V gene lookup returns CDR1 MNHEY and CDR2 SVGEGT. CDR3 length: 17 amino acids. The V gene end was trimmed by 5 bases and the J gene end by 0 bases; junction bases not matched to a gene: 7.

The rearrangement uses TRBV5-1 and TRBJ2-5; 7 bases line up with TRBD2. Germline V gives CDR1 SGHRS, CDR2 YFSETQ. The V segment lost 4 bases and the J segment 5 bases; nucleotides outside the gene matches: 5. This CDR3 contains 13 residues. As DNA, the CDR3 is TGCGCCAGCAGCGCCGTGGGGGGGGAGACCCAGTACTTC. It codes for CASSAVGGETQYF.

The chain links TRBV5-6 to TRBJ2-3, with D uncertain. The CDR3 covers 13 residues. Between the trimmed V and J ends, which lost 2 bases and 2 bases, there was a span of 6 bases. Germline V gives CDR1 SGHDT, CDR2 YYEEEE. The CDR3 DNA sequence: TGTGCCAGCAGCTTTTGGGCCACAGATACGCAGTATTTT. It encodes CASSFWATDTQYF.

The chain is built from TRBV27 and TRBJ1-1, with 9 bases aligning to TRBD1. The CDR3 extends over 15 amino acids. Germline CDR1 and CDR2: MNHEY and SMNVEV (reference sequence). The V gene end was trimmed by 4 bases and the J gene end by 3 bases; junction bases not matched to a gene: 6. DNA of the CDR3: TGTGCCAGCAGTTCGGACAGGGGATCGTACACTGAAGCTTTCTTT. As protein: CASSSDRGSYTEAFF.

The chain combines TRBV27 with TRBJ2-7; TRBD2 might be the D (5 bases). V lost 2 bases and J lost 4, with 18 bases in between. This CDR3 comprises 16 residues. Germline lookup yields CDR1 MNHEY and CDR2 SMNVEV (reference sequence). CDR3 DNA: TGTGCCAGCAGTTTAGGAGGTGGCAGGAGGTTTTACGAGCAGTACTTC. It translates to CASSLGGGRRFYEQYF.

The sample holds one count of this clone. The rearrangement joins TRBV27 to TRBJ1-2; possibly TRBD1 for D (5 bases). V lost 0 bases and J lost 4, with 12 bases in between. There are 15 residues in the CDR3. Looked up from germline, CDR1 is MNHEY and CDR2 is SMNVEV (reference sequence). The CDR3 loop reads CASSLSISGSYGYTF. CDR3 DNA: TGTGCCAGCAGTTTATCTATCTCAGGGTCCTATGGCTACACCTTC.

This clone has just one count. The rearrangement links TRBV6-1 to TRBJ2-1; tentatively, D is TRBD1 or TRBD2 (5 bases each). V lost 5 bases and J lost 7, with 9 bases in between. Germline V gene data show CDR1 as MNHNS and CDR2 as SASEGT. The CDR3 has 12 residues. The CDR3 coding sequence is TGTGCCAGCAGTAACTGGGGGAATGAGCAGTTCTTC. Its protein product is CASSNWGNEQFF.

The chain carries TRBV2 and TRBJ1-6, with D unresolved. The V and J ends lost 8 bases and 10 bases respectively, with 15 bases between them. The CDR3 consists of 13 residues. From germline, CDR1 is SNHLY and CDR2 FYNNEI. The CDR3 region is CASRSKWASPLHF. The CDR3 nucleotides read TGTGCCAGCCGTAGTAAGTGGGCGTCACCCCTCCACTTT.

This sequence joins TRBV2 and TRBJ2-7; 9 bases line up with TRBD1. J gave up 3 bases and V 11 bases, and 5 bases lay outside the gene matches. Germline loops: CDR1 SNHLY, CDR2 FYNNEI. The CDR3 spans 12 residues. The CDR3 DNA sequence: TGTGCCGGCCGGGACAGGGACTACGAGCAGTACTTC. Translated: CAGRDRDYEQYF.

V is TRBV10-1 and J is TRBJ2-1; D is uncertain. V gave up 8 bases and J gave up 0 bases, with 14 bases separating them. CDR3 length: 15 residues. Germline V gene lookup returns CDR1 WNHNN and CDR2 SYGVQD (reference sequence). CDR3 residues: CASLLTESSYNEQFF. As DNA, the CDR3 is TGCGCCAGCCTACTTACAGAAAGCTCCTACAATGAGCAGTTCTTC.

CDR3 DNA: TGTGCCAGCAGGGCCGGATACAGCAATGAGCAGTTCTTC. It encodes CASRAGYSNEQFF. The chain recombines TRBV6-6 with TRBJ2-1; the D is unclear. The CDR3 covers 13 residues. V was trimmed by 6 bases and J by 6 bases, leaving 12 bases between them. Germline V gene lookup returns CDR1 MNHNY and CDR2 SVGAGI (reference sequence).

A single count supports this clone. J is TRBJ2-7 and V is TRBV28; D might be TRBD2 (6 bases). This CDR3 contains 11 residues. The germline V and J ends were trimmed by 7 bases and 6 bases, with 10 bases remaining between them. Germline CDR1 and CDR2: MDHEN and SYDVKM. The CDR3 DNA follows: TGTGCCAGCACCTCGGGAGCCGAGCAGTACTTC. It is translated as CASTSGAEQYF.

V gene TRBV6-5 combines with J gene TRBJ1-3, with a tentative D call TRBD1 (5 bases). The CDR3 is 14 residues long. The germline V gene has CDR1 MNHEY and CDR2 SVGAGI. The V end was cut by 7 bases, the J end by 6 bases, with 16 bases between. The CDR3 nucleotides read TGTGCCAGCATTGGCAGGGAATGGGAAAACACCATATATTTT. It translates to CASIGREWENTIYF.

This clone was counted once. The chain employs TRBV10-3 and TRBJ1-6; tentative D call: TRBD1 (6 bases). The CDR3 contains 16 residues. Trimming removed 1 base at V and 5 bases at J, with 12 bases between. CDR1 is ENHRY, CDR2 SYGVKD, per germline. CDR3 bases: TGTGCCATCAGTGAGTTGGACAGTACAAATAATTCACCCCTCCACTTT. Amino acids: CAISELDSTNNSPLHF.

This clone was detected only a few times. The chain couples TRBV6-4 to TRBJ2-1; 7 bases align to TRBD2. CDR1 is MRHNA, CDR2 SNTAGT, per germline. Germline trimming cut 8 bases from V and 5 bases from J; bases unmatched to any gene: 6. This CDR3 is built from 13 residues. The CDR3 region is CASSASGNNEQFF. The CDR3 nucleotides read TGTGCCAGCTCGGCTAGCGGTAACAATGAGCAGTTCTTC.